This is a list of T cell receptor beta chains from one sample in a study of long-term antiretroviral therapy in people with HIV. Method: immunoSEQ multiplex PCR; TCRdb's copy keeps in-frame clones and lacks some. The sample includes 40,000 to 60,000 clones, about 86% seen only once; the top ten take approximately 3.2%. Sequenced here: unsorted PBMCs, sampled 0.8 years after starting antiretroviral therapy. The receptor set was obtained from a young woman with HIV. CDR3s include the opening cysteine and the closing phenylalanine or tryptophan. D genes are given only for firm matches.

j_call,v_call,d_call,cdr3_aa
TRBJ1-5,TRBV9,-,CASSPHGGGSNQPQHF
TRBJ1-1,TRBV27,-,CASSLSQGGPYTEAFF
TRBJ2-3,TRBV7-9,-,CASSLGRYTDTQYF
TRBJ1-5,TRBV7-2,-,CASSFVNSNQPQHF
TRBJ2-5,TRBV7-9,-,CASSPRQIQETQYF
TRBJ2-1,TRBV28,TRBD2,CASRHAGLNNEQFF
TRBJ2-7,TRBV19,TRBD2,CASSLRAGDREQYF
TRBJ2-5,TRBV11-2,-,CASSLKLETQYF
TRBJ1-2,TRBV27,-,CASSPIRTDYYGYTF
TRBJ2-7,TRBV27,-,CASTPIGVNEQYF